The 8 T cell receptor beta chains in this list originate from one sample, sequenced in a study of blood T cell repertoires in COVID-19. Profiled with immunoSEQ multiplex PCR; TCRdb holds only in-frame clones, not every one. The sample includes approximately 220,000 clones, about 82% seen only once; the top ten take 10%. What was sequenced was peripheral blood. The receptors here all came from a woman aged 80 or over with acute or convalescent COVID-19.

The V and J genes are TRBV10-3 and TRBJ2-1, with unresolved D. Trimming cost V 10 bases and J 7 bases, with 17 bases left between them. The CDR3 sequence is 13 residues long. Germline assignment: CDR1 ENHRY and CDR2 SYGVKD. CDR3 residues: CATRVTEVNEQFF. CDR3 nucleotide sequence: TGTGCCACACGGGTTACCGAAGTTAATGAGCAGTTCTTC.

CDR3 region: CASSRTDIKGLAGGAQYF. The CDR3 DNA is TGTGCCAGCAGTCGCACTGATATTAAGGGACTAGCGGGGGGGGCCCAGTACTTC. The chain is built from TRBV3-1 (or the pseudogene TRBV3-2) and TRBJ2-5, with 16 bases that match TRBD2. CDR1 and CDR2 from the germline V gene are LGHDT and YNNKEL (reference sequence). There are 18 residues in the CDR3. V trimming: 6 bases; J trimming: 9 bases; junction bases outside the gene matches: 16.

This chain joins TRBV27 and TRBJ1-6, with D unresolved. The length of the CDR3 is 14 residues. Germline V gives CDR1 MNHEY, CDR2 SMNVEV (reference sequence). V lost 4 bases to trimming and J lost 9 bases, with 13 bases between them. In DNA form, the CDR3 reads TGTGCCAGCAGTTCCATCGGCGGGTTTTCACCCCTCCACTTT. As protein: CASSSIGGFSPLHF.

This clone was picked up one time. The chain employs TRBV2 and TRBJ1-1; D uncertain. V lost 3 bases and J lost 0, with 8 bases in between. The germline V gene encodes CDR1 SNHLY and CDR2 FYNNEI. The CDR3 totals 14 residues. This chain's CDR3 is CASSEGLLNTEAFF. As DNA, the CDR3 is TGTGCCAGCAGTGAGGGCCTCCTGAACACTGAAGCTTTCTTT.

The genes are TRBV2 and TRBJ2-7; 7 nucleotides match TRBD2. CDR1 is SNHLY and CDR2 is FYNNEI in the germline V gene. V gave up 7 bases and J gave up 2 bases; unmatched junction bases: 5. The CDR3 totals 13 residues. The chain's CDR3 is CASKPGGPYEQYF. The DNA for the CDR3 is TGTGCCAGCAAGCCGGGGGGACCCTACGAGCAGTACTTC.

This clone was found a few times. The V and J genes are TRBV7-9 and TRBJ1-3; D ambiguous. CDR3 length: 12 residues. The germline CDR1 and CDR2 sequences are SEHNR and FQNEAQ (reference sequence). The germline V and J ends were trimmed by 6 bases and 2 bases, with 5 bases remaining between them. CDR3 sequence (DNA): TGTGCCAGCAGACTCCCTGGAAACACCATATATTTT. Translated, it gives CASRLPGNTIYF.

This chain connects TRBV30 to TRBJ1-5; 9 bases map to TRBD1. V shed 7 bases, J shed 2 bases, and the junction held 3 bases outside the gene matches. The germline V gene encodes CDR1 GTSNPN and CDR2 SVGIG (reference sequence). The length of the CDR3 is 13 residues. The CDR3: CALGQGGNQPQHF. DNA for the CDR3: TGTGCCTTGGGACAGGGCGGCAATCAGCCCCAGCATTTT. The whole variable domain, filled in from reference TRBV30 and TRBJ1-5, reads SQTIHQWPATLVQPVGSPLSLECTVEGTSNPNLYWYRQAAGRGLQLLFYSVGIGQISSEVPQNLSASRPQDRQFILSSKKLLLSDSGFYLCALGQGGNQPQHFGDGTRLSIL.

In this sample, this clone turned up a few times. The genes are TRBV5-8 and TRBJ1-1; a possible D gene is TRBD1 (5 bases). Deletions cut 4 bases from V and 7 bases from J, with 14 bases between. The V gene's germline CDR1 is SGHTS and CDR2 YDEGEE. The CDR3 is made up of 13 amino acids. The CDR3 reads CASSTTVGFEAFF. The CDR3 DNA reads TGTGCCAGCAGCACGACAGTCGGATTTGAAGCTTTCTTT.